The T cell receptor (beta chain) described here comes from a study of CD8+ T cells in alopecia areata (dated 2018 in TCRdb). About the full investigation: Treated patients were enrolled in an open-label pilot trial of oral tofacitinib, 5 to 10 mg twice daily, for moderate-to-severe alopecia areata. Tofacitinib was given for 6 to 18 months, followed by 6 months of follow-up off drug to assess delayed response and recurrence. High-throughput TCRbeta sequencing was used to examine T cell clonal expansion in alopecia areata in both the C3H/HeJ mouse model and human patients. On the human side, TCRbeta sequencing was run on scalp tissue and on sorted CD4+ and CD8+ peripheral blood T cells from healthy controls and from alopecia areata patients with either patchy or totalis/universalis disease. Biopsies were taken from tofacitinib-treated patients at baseline and at 4 and 24 weeks of treatment, and a later scalp biopsy was taken in several of the tofacitinib-treated patients. Scalp clonality was compared among normal scalp (n=4), patchy alopecia areata scalp (n=8), and alopecia totalis/universalis scalp (n=8). RNA came from the PAXgene miRNA kit for fixed scalp, the miRNeasy kit for PBMCs, and the RNeasy kit for mouse skin. TCRbeta CDR3 regions were amplified by immunoSEQ multiplex PCR with 35 Vbeta forward and 13 Jbeta reverse primers.

Receptor libraries were prepared by the immunoSEQ multiplex PCR assay. RNA was extracted from all samples and reverse transcribed into cDNA, which served as template for TCR sequencing. First-strand cDNA was synthesized using SuperScript III with a 2:1 mix of oligo-dT and random hexamers. A synthetic immune receptor repertoire was used to assess amplification bias, and residual bias was removed computationally. The study's own analysis went as follows. Raw reads were preprocessed for error removal, and CDR3 was defined according to IMGT conventions as running from the conserved cysteine to phenylalanine. To get clonality, Shannon entropy was normalized by log2 of the number of productive unique TCRs and the result was subtracted from 1. Whether each scalp clone was CD4 or CD8 was inferred by checking scalp TCRbeta sequences against the CD4 and CD8 repertoires from sorted blood. The table comes from immuneACCESS by way of TCRdb, which keeps in-frame sequences with V and J called. Part of the clones is missing from these tables; in studies checked, under half for an unresolved V gene and the rest for unknown reasons. V and J calls and clone size are given by that table; D and trimming were obtained from the DNA. The sample records roughly 13,000 clones, about 60% of which are singletons. Clones ranked in the top ten supply about a tenth of the sample.

The time point label on this specimen signifies: baseline before oral tofacitinib. Lesional scalp punch biopsies and peripheral blood were collected from alopecia areata patients. Human scalp biopsies were fixed immediately in PAXgene tissue containers. On the study overall, not on this receptor specifically: Shared TCR sequences between patients were less evident than in mice, which may be partly attributable to HLA diversity in the patient population. Resident alphabeta T cells in normal human skin are also sequenced, complicating scalp TCR repertoire analysis, unlike mouse skin dominated by gammadelta T cells. Lesional scalp, especially in alopecia totalis/universalis, showed higher clonality and more expanded CD8+ clones than normal scalp, suggesting antigenic drive.

As regards this clone: Its recognized antigen is unknown. Nothing much larger sits one base from this clone, and base qualities are not available.

According to the germline V gene (reference sequence), CDR1 reads PRHDT and CDR2 reads FYEKMQ. The junction shows trimming of 5 bases on V and 0 bases on J, and the gene matches do not reach 7 bases of it. The CDR3 numbers 16 residues from cysteine through phenylalanine. The DNA shown is the 48-base CDR3, in frame from base 1. This sequence was found in a human donor with alopecia areata. The chain links TRBV13 with TRBJ2-5; 9 bases in the middle match TRBD2. The input for sequencing was skin, taken at week 0. The DNA reads TGTGCCAGCAGCCCCACCGAGCGGGGGGACCAAGAGACCCAGTACTTC. This yields the protein CASSPTERGDQETQYF.